What follows are 29 T cell receptor beta chains derived from one specimen sequenced in a study of Graves' ophthalmopathy and Graves' hyperthyroidism. Researchers took RNA transcripts and amplified TCR beta CDR3 regions from them. The first-round RT-PCR employed HTBI primers together with the Qiagen OneStep RT-PCR kit. A multiplex PCR was then performed as the second round. TCRdb re-derived calls from the multiplex PCR reads in MiXCR, one entry per CDR3 protein. The table lists over a million distinct CDR3 sequences, about 38% of them singletons, with roughly 11% in the top ten. Material for sequencing was peripheral blood or thyroid tissue (not recorded which). The source is an adult man with Graves' hyperthyroidism.

The sample holds many counts of this clonotype. The chain carries TRBV10-3 and TRBJ1-1; D call uncertain. V gave up 0 bases and J gave up 0 bases, with 14 bases separating them. The CDR3 covers 17 residues. Per the germline V gene, CDR1 is ENHRY and CDR2 is SYGVKD. The CDR3 DNA reads TGTGCCATCAGTGAGTCTATGGGCGGCAGGATGAACACTGAAGCTTTCTTT. Translation gives CAISESMGGRMNTEAFF.

This clonotype was seen many times. V usage is TRBV7-8 and J usage is TRBJ2-7, with D perhaps given as TRBD1 or TRBD2 (6 bases each). CDR1 and CDR2 (germline): SGHVS, FQNEAQ. Trimming shortened V by 5 bases and J by 2 bases, and 16 bases separated the two germline ends. The CDR3 runs to 15 residues. CDR3 region: CASSQAPGGPYEQYF. In nucleotides, the CDR3 is TGTGCCAGCAGCCAGGCCCCCGGGGGCCCCTACGAGCAGTACTTC. Complete variable domain (other parts from reference TRBV7-8 and TRBJ2-7): GAGVSQSPRYKVAKRGQDVALRCDPISGHVSLFWYQQALGQGPEFLTYFQNEAQLDKSGLPSDRFFAERPEGSVSTLKIQRTQQEDSAVYLCASSQAPGGPYEQYFGPGTRLTVT.

This clonotype has more than one count but fewer than ten. The chain employs TRBV4-3 and TRBJ1-1, with TRBD1 as a possible D gene (5 bases). The V and J ends lost 0 bases and 8 bases respectively, with 13 bases between them. Looked up from germline, CDR1 is LGHNA and CDR2 is YSLEER. The CDR3 has 14 residues. DNA of the CDR3: TGCGCCAGCAGCCAAGACAATGGCGGGGGAGAAGCTTTCTTT. Residues: CASSQDNGGGEAFF.

In its sample, this clonotype was seen many times. This chain joins TRBV29-1 and TRBJ2-7, with no clear D. The CDR3 runs to 14 residues. CDR1 and CDR2 from the germline V gene are SQVTM and ANQGSEA. V dropped 4 bases and J dropped 0 bases, with 13 bases sitting between them. Written as DNA, the CDR3 is TGCAGCGTTGGGCTCGGGCGGAGCTCCTACGAGCAGTACTTC. Translating gives CSVGLGRSSYEQYF.

This rearrangement joins TRBV9 to TRBJ1-1, with a tentative D call TRBD1 (5 bases). Germline CDR1 SGDLS, CDR2 YYNGEE. Between the trimmed V and J ends, which lost 3 bases and 1 base, there was a span of 13 bases. The CDR3 runs to 15 residues. The CDR3 sequence is CASSAEQEANTEAFF. The DNA for the CDR3 is TGTGCCAGCAGCGCCGAACAGGAGGCGAACACTGAAGCTTTCTTT.

This clonotype was counted ten times or more. This CDR3 reads CSASRGRHEQYF. The DNA for the CDR3 is TGCAGTGCTAGCAGGGGGCGCCACGAGCAGTACTTC. V usage is TRBV20-1 and J usage is TRBJ2-7, with 8 bases matching TRBD1. J gave up 5 bases and V 3 bases, and 3 bases lay outside the gene matches. This CDR3 spans 12 amino acids. Germline V gives CDR1 DFQATT, CDR2 SNEGSKA (reference sequence).

The V call is TRBV29-1, the J call TRBJ1-2, with D possibly TRBD1 on 5 matching bases. This CDR3 spans 13 amino acids. V dropped 6 bases and J dropped 1 base, with 12 bases sitting between them. CDR1 SQVTM and CDR2 ANQGSEA come from the germline V gene. CDR3 sequence (DNA): TGCAGCGTCGCAACAGGATTTAACTATGGCTACACCTTC. Translated, it gives CSVATGFNYGYTF.

The V gene is TRBV10-3, the J gene TRBJ2-5, with 8 bases lining up with TRBD2. The CDR3 is 13 amino acids. The germline gives CDR1 ENHRY, CDR2 SYGVKD. V shed 6 bases and J 2 bases; nucleotides not matched to a gene: 2. This CDR3 is CAIRRGVQETQYF. CDR3 in DNA: TGTGCCATCAGGCGGGGGGTTCAAGAGACCCAGTACTTC.

The genes are TRBV20-1 and TRBJ1-1; possibly TRBD1 for D (5 bases). Germline V gene data show CDR1 as DFQATT and CDR2 as SNEGSKA (reference sequence). The length of the CDR3 is 14 residues. Trimming cost V 0 bases and J 4 bases, with 12 bases left between them. CDR3 sequence reads: CSARDSRQTTEAFF. Written as DNA, the CDR3 is TGCAGTGCTAGAGATTCCCGACAGACCACTGAAGCTTTCTTT.

The count of this clonotype is one. This chain links TRBV19 with TRBJ1-1; possibly TRBD1 for D (5 bases). The germline V gene encodes CDR1 LNHDA and CDR2 SQIVND (reference sequence). The CDR3 runs to 13 residues. Deletions cut 8 bases from V and 0 bases from J, with 10 bases between. CDR3 in amino acids: CASGDSLNTEAFF. CDR3 DNA sequence: TGTGCCAGTGGCGACAGTTTGAACACTGAAGCTTTCTTT.

The V call is TRBV2, the J call TRBJ1-6; no reliable D call. This CDR3 has 18 residues. Looked up from germline, CDR1 is SNHLY and CDR2 is FYNNEI. V lost 2 bases and J 0 bases, leaving 14 bases between the germline ends. The CDR3 loop reads CASSEFGPGSSYNSPLHF. The CDR3 DNA is TGTGCCAGCAGTGAATTCGGGCCTGGAAGCTCCTATAATTCACCCCTCCACTTT.

This chain links TRBV29-1 with TRBJ2-5; 8 bases fit TRBD1. V shed 4 bases and J 9 bases; nucleotides not matched to a gene: 10. CDR1 SQVTM and CDR2 ANQGSEA come from the germline V gene. This CDR3 contains 13 residues. The CDR3 region is CSVGPGGNQPQYF. The CDR3 nucleotides read TGCAGCGTTGGGCCAGGGGGCAATCAGCCCCAGTACTTC. The entire variable domain, with the rest obtained from reference TRBV29-1 and TRBJ2-5, is as follows: SAVISQKPSRDICQRGTSLTIQCQVDSQVTMMFWYRQQPGQSLTLIATANQGSEATYESGFVIDKFPISRPNLTFSTLTVSNMSPEDSSIYLCSVGPGGNQPQYFGPGTRLLVL.

This clonotype was counted at least ten times. The V and J genes are TRBV5-1 and TRBJ1-1; 10 nucleotides match TRBD1. Germline V gene sequence: CDR1 SGHRS, CDR2 YFSETQ. The trim removed 4 bases at V and 5 bases at J, leaving 8 bases unmatched. The CDR3 sequence is 15 residues long. CDR3 protein: CASSPRQGARTEAFF. The DNA for the CDR3 is TGCGCCAGCAGCCCTCGACAGGGGGCTAGGACTGAAGCTTTCTTT.

This clonotype was recorded many times. V and J are TRBV14 and TRBJ1-1; D call uncertain. Germline values: CDR1 SGHDN, CDR2 FVKESK. The CDR3 runs to 16 residues. Trimming shortened V by 1 base and J by 4 bases, and 16 bases separated the two germline ends. The CDR3 DNA sequence: TGTGCCAGCAGCCAAGTGGCTCCTACATCGAGCACTGAAGCTTTCTTT. Translating it yields CASSQVAPTSSTEAFF.

The sample holds many counts of this clonotype. The chain carries TRBV10-2 and TRBJ1-1; TRBD1 aligns across 7 bases. Germline-derived CDR1 and CDR2 are WSHSY and SAAADI. Losses at the gene ends were 7 bases for V and 7 bases for J; bases not matched to a gene: 12. CDR3 size: 14 residues. CDR3 protein: CASTKGDSTNEAFF. CDR3 DNA sequence: TGCGCCAGCACCAAAGGGGACAGTACAAATGAAGCTTTCTTT.

The sample holds many counts of this clonotype. The rearrangement uses TRBV29-1 and TRBJ2-7; maybe TRBD1 (6 bases). This CDR3 contains 15 residues. CDR1 is SQVTM, CDR2 ANQGSEA, per germline. V was cut by 4 bases and J by 1 base, with 17 bases left in between. The CDR3 region has the DNA TGCAGCGTTGCACCCCACAGGGATGGGTCCTACGAGCAGTACTTC. This codes for CSVAPHRDGSYEQYF.

V and J are TRBV14 and TRBJ2-7; 10 bases map to TRBD1. Germline CDR1 SGHDN, CDR2 FVKESK. V lost 4 bases to trimming and J lost 5 bases; unmatched junction nucleotides: 5. The CDR3 has 14 amino acids. CDR3 residues: CASSLWTGGDEQYF. As DNA, the CDR3 is TGTGCCAGCAGCCTATGGACAGGGGGTGACGAGCAGTACTTC.

This clonotype turned up a few times. The V gene is TRBV18, the J gene TRBJ1-1; D is ambiguous. The CDR3 runs to 15 residues. V was shortened by 0 bases and J by 1 base, with 9 bases between the two germline ends. Germline CDR1 reads KGHSH; CDR2 reads LQKENI. The CDR3 reads CASSPPTRENTEAFF. As DNA, the CDR3 is TGTGCCAGCTCACCACCGACCAGAGAGAACACTGAAGCTTTCTTT.

There are many counts of this clonotype. This chain uses TRBV29-1 with TRBJ1-2; D remains ambiguous. V lost 3 bases and J lost 8, with 16 bases in between. Germline lookup yields CDR1 SQVTM and CDR2 ANQGSEA. The CDR3 contains 13 residues. CDR3 in DNA: TGCAGCGTTGATGCGGCACCCCAAGGGGGCTACACCTTC. It translates to CSVDAAPQGGYTF.

This clonotype was recorded a few times. The rearrangement uses TRBV7-8 and TRBJ2-1; D not certain. The CDR3 runs 13 residues. Germline V gene data show CDR1 as SGHVS and CDR2 as FQNEAQ. Between the trimmed V and J ends, which lost 4 bases and 8 bases, there was a span of 12 bases. The CDR3: CASSSGPQDEQFF. In nucleotides, the CDR3 is TGTGCCAGCAGCTCGGGTCCTCAGGATGAGCAGTTCTTC.

As to this clonotype: A much bigger clone sits one base away, suggesting this may be a read error. The chain joins TRBV7-2 to TRBJ2-2; 12 bases map to TRBD2. This CDR3 comprises 17 residues. Germline V CDR1 and CDR2: SGHTA, FQGNSA. The CDR3 DNA is TGTGCCAGCAGCGATCCGGGACTAGCGGGTCCCACCGGGGAGCTGGTTTTT. Translating it yields CASSDPGLAGPTGELVF.

The rearrangement joins TRBV10-3 to TRBJ1-5, with TRBD1 matching over 10 bases. CDR3 size: 14 residues. Germline V lookup: CDR1 ENHRY, CDR2 SYGVKD. J lost 6 bases, V lost 11 bases, and 10 bases had no gene match. This chain's CDR3 is CAGSGQGGGQPQHF. CDR3 in DNA: TGTGCCGGCAGCGGACAGGGGGGAGGTCAGCCCCAGCATTTT.

In nucleotides, the CDR3 is TGTGCCAGCAGCTCCGCTGGGACAACGTACTTC. Translating gives CASSSAGTTYF. The chain carries TRBV7-2 and TRBJ2-7, with a possible D match to TRBD1 (6 bases). Germline CDR1 and CDR2: SGHTA and FQGNSA. V lost 4 bases and J 12 bases, leaving 13 bases between the germline ends. This CDR3 has 11 amino acids.

This clonotype was picked up many times. The V call is TRBV7-8, the J call TRBJ1-1; no definite D call. Trimming took off 7 bases at V and 1 base at J, with 19 bases between the two ends. The CDR3 spans 16 residues. Germline V gene sequence: CDR1 SGHVS, CDR2 FQNEAQ. CDR3 loop: CASTIHLAEWNTEAFF. In nucleotides, the CDR3 is TGTGCCAGCACCATCCACCTGGCGGAATGGAACACTGAAGCTTTCTTT.

There are many counts of this clonotype. The chain combines TRBV12-3 or TRBV12-4 with TRBJ1-5; D is unclear. The CDR3 contains 13 residues. Trimming left V 8 bases short and J 4 bases short, with 12 bases between. The CDR3 here is CASSTAGNQPQHF. DNA of the CDR3: TGTGCCAGCTCAACGGCGGGGAATCAGCCCCAGCATTTT.

This clonotype was recorded many times. The CDR3, as DNA: TGCAGCGCTCCCGGGGGGGCGACTGAAGCTTTCTTT. Its protein product is CSAPGGATEAFF. The chain combines TRBV29-1 with TRBJ1-1; D is possibly TRBD1 (6 bases). The ends were cut back, 7 bases at V and 5 bases at J, with 14 bases in the middle. CDR3 length: 12 residues. Germline V lookup: CDR1 SQVTM, CDR2 ANQGSEA.

In its sample, this clonotype was seen many times. The rearrangement joins TRBV9 to TRBJ2-5; 7 nucleotides line up with TRBD2. With V trimmed by 1 base and J by 3 bases, 3 bases remained unmatched. Germline assignment: CDR1 SGDLS and CDR2 YYNGEE. The CDR3 runs to 14 residues. Written as DNA, the CDR3 is TGTGCCAGCAGCGTAACTCTAGCGGAAGAGACCCAGTACTTC. Amino acid sequence: CASSVTLAEETQYF.

This chain joins TRBV24-1 and TRBJ2-1; D might be TRBD1 or TRBD2, each matching 5 bases. V dropped 0 bases and J dropped 2 bases, with 10 bases sitting between them. This CDR3 has 16 residues. Germline CDR1 and CDR2: KGHDR and SFDVKD. This chain's CDR3 is CATSDLGGVPYNEQFF. CDR3 coding DNA: TGTGCCACCAGTGATTTGGGGGGAGTACCCTACAATGAGCAGTTCTTC.

The chain links TRBV4-1 to TRBJ1-2; D is unresolved. Germline V gene lookup returns CDR1 MGHRA and CDR2 YSYEKL. The CDR3 loop spans 14 amino acids. The V and J ends lost 2 bases and 7 bases respectively, with 14 bases between them. This CDR3 is CASSQLGGTGGYTF. In nucleotides, the CDR3 is TGCGCCAGCAGCCAATTGGGAGGAACGGGTGGCTACACCTTC.